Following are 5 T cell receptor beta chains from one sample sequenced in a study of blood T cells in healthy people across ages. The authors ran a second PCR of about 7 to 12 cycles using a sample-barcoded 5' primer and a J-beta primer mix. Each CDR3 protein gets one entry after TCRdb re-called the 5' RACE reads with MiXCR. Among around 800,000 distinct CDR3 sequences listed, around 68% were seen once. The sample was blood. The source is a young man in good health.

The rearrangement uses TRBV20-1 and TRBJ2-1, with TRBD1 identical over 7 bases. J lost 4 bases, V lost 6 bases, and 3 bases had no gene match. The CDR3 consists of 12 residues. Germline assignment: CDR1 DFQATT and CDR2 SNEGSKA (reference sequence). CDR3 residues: CSAEQGYNEQFF. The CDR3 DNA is TGCAGTGCAGAACAGGGGTACAATGAGCAGTTCTTC.

CDR3 in amino acids: CASSVVNGGALDEQFF. CDR3 DNA: TGTGCCAGCAGCGTAGTGAACGGGGGGGCCCTCGATGAGCAGTTCTTC. V and J are TRBV9 and TRBJ2-1, with 8 nucleotides matching TRBD2. CDR1 and CDR2 from the germline V gene are SGDLS and YYNGEE. Trimming removed 0 bases from V and 8 bases from J; junction bases left unmatched: 10. CDR3 size: 16 residues.

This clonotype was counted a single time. CDR3: CASRGVGGKSYNEQFF. The CDR3 coding sequence is TGTGCCAGCAGAGGTGTTGGGGGCAAATCCTACAATGAGCAGTTCTTC. This chain links TRBV4-2 with TRBJ2-1; the D gene is possibly TRBD1 (6 bases). This CDR3 contains 16 residues. Germline-derived CDR1 and CDR2 are LGHNA and YNFKEQ. V was cut by 6 bases and J by 1 base, with 16 bases left in between.

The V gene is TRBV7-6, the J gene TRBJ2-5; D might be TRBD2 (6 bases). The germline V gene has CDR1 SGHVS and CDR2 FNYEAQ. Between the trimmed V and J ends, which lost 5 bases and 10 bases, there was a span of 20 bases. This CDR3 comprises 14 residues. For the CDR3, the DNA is TGTGCCAGCAGCCCACAGACCGGCGGGGTGAGCCAGTACTTC. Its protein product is CASSPQTGGVSQYF.

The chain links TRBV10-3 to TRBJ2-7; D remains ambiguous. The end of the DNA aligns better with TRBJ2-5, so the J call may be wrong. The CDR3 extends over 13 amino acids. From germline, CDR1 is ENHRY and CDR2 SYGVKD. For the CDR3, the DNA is TGTGCCATCAGTGAGTCGGCCCAGGAGACCCAGTACTTC. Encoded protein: CAISESAQETQYF.